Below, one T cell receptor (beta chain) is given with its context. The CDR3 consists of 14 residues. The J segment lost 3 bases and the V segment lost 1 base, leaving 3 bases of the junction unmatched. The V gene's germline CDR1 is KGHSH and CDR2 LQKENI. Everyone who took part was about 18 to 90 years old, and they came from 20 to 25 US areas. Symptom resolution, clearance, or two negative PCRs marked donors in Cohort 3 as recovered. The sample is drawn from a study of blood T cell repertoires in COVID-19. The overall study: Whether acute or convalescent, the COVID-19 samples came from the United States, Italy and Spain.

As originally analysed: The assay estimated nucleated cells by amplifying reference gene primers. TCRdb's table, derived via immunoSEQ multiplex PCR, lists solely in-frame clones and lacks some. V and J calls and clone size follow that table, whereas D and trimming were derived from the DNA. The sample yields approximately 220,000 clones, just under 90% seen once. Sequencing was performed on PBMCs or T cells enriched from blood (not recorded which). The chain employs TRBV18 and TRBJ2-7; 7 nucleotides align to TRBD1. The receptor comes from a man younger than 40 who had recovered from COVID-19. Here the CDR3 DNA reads TGTGCCAGCTCACCACGCGACAGGGACTACGAGCAGTACTTC. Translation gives CASSPRDRDYEQYF. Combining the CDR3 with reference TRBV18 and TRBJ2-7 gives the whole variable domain NAGVMQNPRHLVRRRGQEARLRCSPMKGHSHVYWYRQLPEEGLKFMVYLQKENIIDESGMPKERFSAEFPKEGPSILRIQQVVRGDSAAYFCASSPRDRDYEQYFGPGTRLTVT.